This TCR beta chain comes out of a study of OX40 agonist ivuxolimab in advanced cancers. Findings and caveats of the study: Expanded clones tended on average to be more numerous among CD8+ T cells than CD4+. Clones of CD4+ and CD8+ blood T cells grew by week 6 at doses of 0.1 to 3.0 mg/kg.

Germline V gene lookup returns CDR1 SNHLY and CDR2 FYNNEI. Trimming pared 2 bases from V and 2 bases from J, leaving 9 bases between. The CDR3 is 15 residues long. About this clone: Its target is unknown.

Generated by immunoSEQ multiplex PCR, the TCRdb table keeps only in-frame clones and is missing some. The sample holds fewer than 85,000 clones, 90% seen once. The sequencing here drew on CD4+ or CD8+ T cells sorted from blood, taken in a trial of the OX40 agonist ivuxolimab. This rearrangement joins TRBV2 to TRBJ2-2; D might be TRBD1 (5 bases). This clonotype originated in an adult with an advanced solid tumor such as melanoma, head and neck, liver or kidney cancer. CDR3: CASSELGANTGELFF. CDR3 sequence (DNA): TGTGCCAGCAGTGAATTAGGGGCCAACACCGGGGAGCTGTTTTTT. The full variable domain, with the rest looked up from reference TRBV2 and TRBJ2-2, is EPEVTQTPSHQVTQMGQEVILRCVPISNHLYFYWYRQILGQKVEFLVSFYNNEISEKSEIFDDQFSVERPDGSNFTLKIRSTKLEDSAMYFCASSELGANTGELFFGEGSRLTVL.